A selection of T cell receptor beta chains follows, all from one sample in a study of cytomegalovirus exposure and HLA in healthy donors. This table comes from immunoSEQ multiplex PCR, and its TCRdb copy is limited to in-frame clones, with some not included. The data hold around 190,000 clones, with 81% observed a single time. Sequenced: PBMCs. The origin of the receptors is a man aged 35 to 55 in good health and CMV-seropositive. The CDR3 runs from the conserved cysteine through the conserved F or W. The D gene is left open where the match is weak. Rows give clone size only sometimes, using once, few, many, or a class for an expanded clone.

d_gene	abundance	v_gene	j_gene	CDR3aa	CDR3nt
TRBD1	.	TRBV4-1	TRBJ2-5	CASSPRDSGETQYF	TGCGCCAGCAGCCCCCGGGACAGTGGGGAGACCCAGTACTTC
TRBD1	.	TRBV5-1	TRBJ2-7	CASSQQGAHEQYF	TGCGCCAGCAGCCAACAGGGGGCCCACGAGCAGTACTTC
TRBD1	.	TRBV28	TRBJ2-3	CASSPQGDGTDTQYF	TGTGCCAGCAGTCCACAGGGGGACGGCACAGATACGCAGTATTTT
TRBD1	.	TRBV5-8	TRBJ2-7	CASSLKGQGYEQYF	TGTGCCAGCAGCTTAAAAGGACAGGGGTACGAGCAGTACTTC
TRBD2	.	TRBV6-6	TRBJ2-7	CASSTAGGTYEQYF	TGTGCCAGCAGTACCGCCGGGGGGACCTACGAGCAGTACTTC
.	.	TRBV27	TRBJ1-3	CASKAGRNPANTIYF	TGTGCCAGCAAGGCAGGGAGGAATCCTGCAAACACCATATATTTT
.	.	TRBV18	TRBJ1-1	CASSLTGTEAFF	TGTGCCAGCTCACTCACAGGGACTGAAGCTTTCTTT
TRBD1	once	TRBV18	TRBJ2-7	CASSESRDRGSYEQYF	TGTGCCAGCTCAGAGAGTCGGGACAGGGGCTCCTACGAGCAGTACTTC
.	.	TRBV5-1	TRBJ2-1	CASSLRGGGLAYNEQFF	TGCGCCAGCAGCTTGCGAGGGGGAGGGCTAGCCTACAATGAGCAGTTCTTC
TRBD1	.	TRBV28	TRBJ2-1	CASGPGQGYNEQFF	TGTGCCAGCGGACCGGGACAGGGTTACAATGAGCAGTTCTTC
.	.	TRBV5-1	TRBJ2-3	CASSADYPGTDTQYF	TGCGCCAGCAGCGCGGACTATCCGGGCACAGATACGCAGTATTTT
.	.	TRBV6-1	TRBJ2-5	CASSATPGGSNQETQYF	TGCGCCAGCAGTGCCACCCCCGGAGGGAGCAACCAAGAGACCCAGTACTTC
TRBD1	.	TRBV7-8	TRBJ2-5	CASSRGQGETQYF	TGTGCCAGCAGCCGAGGACAGGGGGAGACCCAGTACTTC
TRBD1	.	TRBV7-9	TRBJ1-4	CASSSTGAYNEKLFF	TGTGCCAGCAGCTCGACAGGGGCATATAATGAAAAACTGTTTTTT
.	few	TRBV7-7	TRBJ2-5	CASSRRAGPQETQYF	TGTGCCAGCAGCCGCCGGGCAGGGCCCCAAGAGACCCAGTACTTC
TRBD2	.	TRBV29-1	TRBJ2-2	CSALGLAGGNTGELFF	TGCAGCGCTCTGGGACTAGCGGGGGGAAACACCGGGGAGCTGTTTTTT
TRBD1	.	TRBV6-1	TRBJ2-1	CASRAGQGYNEQFF	TGTGCCAGCAGGGCGGGACAGGGTTACAATGAGCAGTTCTTC
TRBD1	once	TRBV19	TRBJ1-2	CASSPSHRGVYGYTF	TGTGCCAGTAGTCCATCCCACAGGGGGGTCTATGGCTACACCTTC
.	.	TRBV5-8	TRBJ1-6	CASSLGRGNSPLHF	TGTGCCAGCAGCTTAGGCAGGGGAAATTCACCCCTCCACTTT
TRBD2	.	TRBV5-4	TRBJ2-1	CASSSPGLANEQFF	TGTGCCAGCAGCTCGCCTGGACTAGCGAATGAGCAGTTCTTC
.	.	TRBV9	TRBJ2-7	CASSVGPGSGQYF	TGTGCCAGCAGCGTAGGCCCGGGGAGCGGGCAGTACTTC
TRBD1	.	TRBV27	TRBJ1-2	CASSLATGSYGYTF	TGTGCCAGCAGTTTAGCGACAGGGTCCTATGGCTACACCTTC
.	.	TRBV19	TRBJ1-6	CASSDTGMLSLHF	TGTGCCAGTAGTGACACCGGGATGTTATCCCTCCACTTT
TRBD2	once	TRBV7-3	TRBJ2-5	CASSRLAGAPRETQYF	TGTGCCAGCAGCCGACTGGCGGGAGCCCCCCGGGAGACCCAGTACTTC
.	few	TRBV7-9	TRBJ1-6	CASSSDAFGVYNSPLHF	TGTGCCAGCAGCTCCGACGCGTTCGGGGTTTATAATTCACCCCTCCACTTT
.	.	TRBV29-1	TRBJ2-1	CSVEPQGSGEQFF	TGCAGCGTTGAACCGCAGGGATCCGGTGAGCAGTTCTTC
TRBD1	.	TRBV5-6	TRBJ1-4	CASSLLRDRVNEKLFF	TGTGCCAGCAGCCTCCTCCGGGACAGGGTTAATGAAAAACTGTTTTTT
.	.	TRBV5-4	TRBJ2-7	CASSPLASGIREQYF	TGTGCCAGCAGCCCCTTGGCCAGCGGAATACGAGAGCAGTACTTC
TRBD1	.	TRBV7-6	TRBJ2-2	CASSTRQGANTGELFF	TGTGCCAGCAGCACCAGACAGGGGGCGAACACCGGGGAGCTGTTTTTT
TRBD2	.	TRBV5-1	TRBJ2-5	CASSGKTSGSKETQYF	TGCGCCAGCAGCGGAAAGACTAGCGGGAGTAAGGAGACCCAGTACTTC
TRBD2	.	TRBV4-2	TRBJ2-5	CASSSLRRGTSGGQETQYF	TGTGCCAGCAGCTCCCTTCGGAGGGGGACTAGCGGGGGTCAAGAGACCCAGTACTTC
.	.	TRBV5-6	TRBJ1-2	CASSLKARNYGYTF	TGTGCCAGCAGCTTGAAAGCACGTAACTATGGCTACACCTTC
TRBD2	.	TRBV18	TRBJ2-3	CASSPGGSGLPKGDTQYF	TGTGCCAGCTCACCCGGAGGTAGCGGGCTCCCCAAAGGAGATACGCAGTATTTT
TRBD2	once	TRBV19	TRBJ2-2	CASSIVSGVLGELFF	TGTGCCAGTAGTATCGTTAGCGGGGTACTCGGGGAGCTGTTTTTT
TRBD1	.	TRBV4-1	TRBJ1-2	CASSQEQGDGYTF	TGCGCCAGCAGCCAAGAGCAGGGGGATGGCTACACCTTC
TRBD2	.	TRBV30	TRBJ2-7	CAWSVALTSTEQYF	TGTGCCTGGAGTGTAGCCCTGACTAGCACCGAGCAGTACTTC
.	once	TRBV12-5	TRBJ1-5	CASGLVLGREGNQPQHF	TGTGCTAGTGGTTTGGTACTAGGCAGGGAGGGCAATCAGCCCCAGCATTTT
.	.	TRBV19	TRBJ2-6	CASMLWASGANVLTF	TGTGCCAGTATGCTCTGGGCCTCTGGGGCCAACGTCCTGACTTTC
TRBD1	.	TRBV11-2	TRBJ1-2	CASSLWDRSGGYTF	TGTGCCAGCAGCCTTTGGGACAGATCAGGTGGCTACACCTTC
.	few	TRBV6-5	TRBJ1-1	CASRQSPTEAFF	TGTGCCAGCAGACAGTCTCCCACTGAAGCTTTCTTT
.	.	TRBV7-9	TRBJ1-2	CASSLGGSYGYTF	TGTGCCAGCAGCTTAGGCGGTTCCTATGGCTACACCTTC
.	.	TRBV7-9	TRBJ2-7	CASSSPGSPYEQYF	TGTGCCAGCAGCTCCCCCGGGTCACCCTACGAGCAGTACTTC
TRBD2	.	TRBV7-9	TRBJ2-7	CASSPGTSGRVPYEQYF	TGTGCCAGCAGCCCAGGGACTAGCGGGAGGGTCCCCTACGAGCAGTACTTC
TRBD1	once	TRBV19	TRBJ1-5	CASSTLPGQGAGNQPQHF	TGTGCCAGTAGTACCCTCCCGGGACAGGGGGCAGGCAATCAGCCCCAGCATTTT
TRBD1	.	TRBV9	TRBJ1-4	CASSETQGADEKLFF	TGTGCCAGCAGCGAGACACAGGGGGCGGATGAAAAACTGTTTTTT
.	.	TRBV7-9	TRBJ1-1	CASSPGWVGGTEAFF	TGTGCCAGCAGCCCTGGGTGGGTCGGAGGTACTGAAGCTTTCTTT
TRBD1	.	TRBV28	TRBJ2-1	CASTRGPHNEQFF	TGTGCCAGTACCAGGGGGCCGCACAATGAGCAGTTCTTC
TRBD2	.	TRBV4-1	TRBJ2-7	CASSQEAWEGQYF	TGCGCCAGCAGCCAGGAAGCTTGGGAGGGGCAGTACTTC
.	once	TRBV21-1	TRBJ2-5	CASSNQQAPQETQYF	TGTGCCAGCAGCAACCAACAAGCGCCCCAAGAGACCCAGTACTTC
TRBD1	.	TRBV28	TRBJ1-2	CASSSPGQDYGYTF	TGTGCCAGCAGTTCCCCTGGACAGGACTATGGCTACACCTTC
TRBD2	.	TRBV5-5	TRBJ2-5	CASSRPPGGGQETQYF	TGTGCCAGCAGCCGCCCGCCCGGCGGGGGTCAAGAGACCCAGTACTTC
.	.	TRBV5-1	TRBJ2-5	CASSGGTGGYQETQYF	TGCGCCAGCAGCGGGGGGACTGGGGGGTACCAAGAGACCCAGTACTTC